This is a list of T cell receptor beta chains from one sample in a study of cytomegalovirus exposure and HLA in healthy donors. TCRdb's table, derived via immunoSEQ multiplex PCR, lists solely in-frame clones and lacks some. The table includes a few hundred thousand clones, approximately 87% detected once. Source material: PBMCs. These receptors came from a woman aged 18-35 years in good health and CMV-seronegative. Each CDR3 is given with its conserved first and last residue. The D gene is left open where the match is weak. The size field is filled for only some rows; it gives once, few, many or a size class.

size	V	J	D	DNA	CDR3
few	TRBV4-3	TRBJ2-6	TRBD2	TGCGCCAGCAGCCCCCGGGGGGATCACACTGGGGCCAACGTCCTGACTTTC	CASSPRGDHTGANVLTF
NA	TRBV28	TRBJ1-1	TRBD1	TGTGCCAGCAGAAGGACAGGGACAATGAACACTGAAGCTTTCTTT	CASRRTGTMNTEAFF
NA	TRBV25-1	TRBJ1-2	TRBD1	TGTGCCAGCAGTGAAAGCCGAGACAGGGATGGCTACACCTTC	CASSESRDRDGYTF
NA	TRBV5-1	TRBJ1-1	NA	TGCGCCAGCAGCTTGGGTGGGGGGGCAGACACTGAAGCTTTCTTT	CASSLGGGADTEAFF
NA	TRBV9	TRBJ1-5	NA	TGTGCCAGCAGCGTAGGAGATAGGGACGGCGGGAGGCCCCAGCATTTT	CASSVGDRDGGRPQHF
NA	TRBV2	TRBJ2-2	NA	TGTGCCAGCAGTGCTAGTTGGACCGGGGAGCTGTTTTTT	CASSASWTGELFF
NA	TRBV27	TRBJ2-2	NA	TGTGCCAGCAGTTTAAGAGGAGGGAACACCGGGGAGCTGTTTTTT	CASSLRGGNTGELFF
NA	TRBV10-1	TRBJ2-1	NA	TGCGCCAGCAGTGAGTCCCCCGCAGGGGCCTACAATGAGCAGTTCTTC	CASSESPAGAYNEQFF
NA	TRBV5-1	TRBJ2-7	NA	TGCGCCAGCAGCTCCGGACTTACTCCCTACGAGCAGTACTTC	CASSSGLTPYEQYF
NA	TRBV27	TRBJ2-1	NA	TGTGCCAGCAGAAGTACAGCTAAGAACAATGAGCAGTTCTTC	CASRSTAKNNEQFF
NA	TRBV28	TRBJ1-2	TRBD1	TGTGCCAGCAGTCCCCAGACAGGGGTAGGCTACACCTTC	CASSPQTGVGYTF
few	TRBV27	TRBJ1-4	NA	TGTGCCAGCAGTTTAAGTTTAAGTAGTGAAAAACTGTTTTTT	CASSLSLSSEKLFF
NA	TRBV6-1	TRBJ2-7	TRBD1	TGTGCCAGCAGTGCAACGTCCCCCTTCAGGGGGAGCTCCTACGAGCAGTACTTC	CASSATSPFRGSSYEQYF
NA	TRBV9	TRBJ1-1	NA	TGTGCCAGCAGCGAGGCGACACCGATGAACACTGAAGCTTTCTTT	CASSEATPMNTEAFF
NA	TRBV13	TRBJ2-2	NA	TGTGCCAGCAGCTTACCGTCTCTGAACACCGGGGAGCTGTTTTTT	CASSLPSLNTGELFF
NA	TRBV4-2	TRBJ1-4	TRBD1	TGTGCCAGCAGCCCAGGGGGCTTATCGGTTTATGAAAAACTGTTTTTT	CASSPGGLSVYEKLFF
NA	TRBV11-2	TRBJ2-3	NA	TGTGCCAGCAGCTCCCCCCGCTCGCAACTAGCTCGCGGGGCAGATACGCAGTATTTT	CASSSPRSQLARGADTQYF
NA	TRBV5-1	TRBJ2-6	NA	TGCGCCAGCAGCTCATGGGGGACACTAGGAATCTCTGGGGCCAACGTCCTGACTTTC	CASSSWGTLGISGANVLTF
NA	TRBV11-2	TRBJ1-1	NA	TGTGCCAGCAGCCCCCCCCTGCGGTTCCAAAGGAACACTGAAGCTTTCTTT	CASSPPLRFQRNTEAFF
NA	TRBV21-1	TRBJ2-5	NA	TGTGCCAGCAGCCGACGGGGACTAGCGGGAGGAGAGACCCAGTACTTC	CASSRRGLAGGETQYF
once	TRBV19	TRBJ1-6	NA	TGTGCCAGTACCCAAGGGGGTTACAATTCACCCCTCCACTTT	CASTQGGYNSPLHF
NA	TRBV27	TRBJ2-1	TRBD2	TGTGCCAGCAGGACTAGCGGGAGGGGGCGGGACTCCTACAATGAGCAGTTCTTC	CASRTSGRGRDSYNEQFF
NA	TRBV18	TRBJ1-5	TRBD1	TGTGCCAGCTCACCACCGCTGGCAGGGGGCAGTGGCAATCAGCCCCAGCATTTT	CASSPPLAGGSGNQPQHF
NA	TRBV11-1	TRBJ2-5	NA	TGTGCCAGCAGCTTACCTCTACCCATCGGGACCCAGTACTTC	CASSLPLPIGTQYF
NA	TRBV7-2	TRBJ2-7	TRBD2	TGTGCCAGCAGCCTAACGGCGGGAGGGGCCTACGAGCAGTACTTC	CASSLTAGGAYEQYF
NA	TRBV28	TRBJ2-3	TRBD1	TGTGCCAGCGACGACAGGGCCACAGATACGCAGTATTTT	CASDDRATDTQYF
NA	TRBV19	TRBJ2-7	NA	TGTGCCAGTAGTATAGAAGGGGACTACGAGCAGTACTTC	CASSIEGDYEQYF
few	TRBV7-8	TRBJ2-2	NA	TGTGCCAGCAGCTTAGGGGACACCTCGGGCGGGGAGCTGTTTTTT	CASSLGDTSGGELFF